A selection of T cell receptor beta chains follows, all from one sample in a study of blood T cell repertoires in COVID-19. Assay used: immunoSEQ multiplex PCR; TCRdb lists only in-frame clones, some missing. Here the sample spans some 250,000 clones, approximately 90% being singletons. The material sequenced was PBMCs or T cells enriched from blood (not recorded which). These receptors were obtained from a woman aged 40 to 50 with acute COVID-19. Both conserved end residues are part of each CDR3. D genes are given only for firm matches. The size of a clone is reported for some rows only, either as once, few or many, or as a class for expanded clones.

d_call j_call v_call clone_size cdr3_aa cdr3_nt
TRBD1 TRBJ2-3 TRBV27 . CASSPGQAISTDTQYF TGTGCCAGCAGCCCTGGACAGGCAATTAGCACAGATACGCAGTATTTT
TRBD1 TRBJ2-6 TRBV25-1 . CASSNLRDRVPGANVLTF TGTGCCAGCAGCAACCTCCGGGACAGGGTCCCTGGGGCCAACGTCCTGACTTTC
. TRBJ1-2 TRBV28 . CASSFGDRQSYTF TGTGCCAGCAGTTTCGGGGATCGTCAAAGCTACACCTTC
TRBD1 TRBJ2-2 TRBV18 . CASSPLGQGAFTGELFF TGTGCCAGCTCACCATTGGGACAGGGGGCGTTCACCGGGGAGCTGTTTTTT
TRBD2 TRBJ2-1 TRBV27 . CASSPPRTSGSNEQFF TGTGCCAGCAGTCCTCCAAGGACTAGCGGGAGTAATGAGCAGTTCTTC
. TRBJ2-3 TRBV5-6 once CASSLDSGRVTDTQYF TGTGCCAGCAGCTTGGATTCCGGGAGAGTCACAGATACGCAGTATTTT
TRBD1 TRBJ1-5 TRBV28 . CASRSRGLGNQPQHF TGTGCCAGCAGGTCCAGGGGGCTTGGCAATCAGCCCCAGCATTTT
. TRBJ2-3 TRBV4-2 few CASSQESGGEGYSTDTQYF TGTGCCAGCAGCCAAGAGTCTGGGGGCGAGGGGTATAGCACAGATACGCAGTATTTT
. TRBJ2-7 TRBV30 . CAWSGRDEQYF TGTGCCTGGAGTGGAAGAGACGAGCAGTACTTC
. TRBJ1-5 TRBV9 . CASSSTDSNQPQHF TGTGCCAGCAGCTCGACAGATAGCAATCAGCCCCAGCATTTT
TRBD1 TRBJ1-6 TRBV6-5 . CASSYRDSNSPLHF TGTGCCAGCAGTTACCGGGACAGCAATTCGCCCCTCCACTTT
. TRBJ1-4 TRBV4-1 . CASSQTATNEKLFF TGCGCCAGCAGCCAGACAGCTACTAATGAAAAACTGTTTTTT
TRBD2 TRBJ2-3 TRBV2 . CASSDLSRGGRDTQYF TGTGCCAGCAGTGATCTATCGCGGGGGGGCCGAGATACGCAGTATTTT
TRBD2 TRBJ2-2 TRBV7-9 . CASSPILAANTGELFF TGTGCCAGCAGCCCAATTCTAGCGGCGAACACCGGGGAGCTGTTTTTT
. TRBJ2-1 TRBV4-1 . CASSASPSGNEQFF TGCGCCAGCAGCGCCAGCCCCAGCGGGAATGAGCAGTTCTTC
TRBD2 TRBJ2-1 TRBV12-5 . CASGPTRTSGEQFF TGTGCTAGTGGTCCGACCCGGACTAGCGGGGAGCAGTTCTTC
TRBD1 TRBJ1-1 TRBV29-1 . CSVNRGRNTEAFF TGCAGCGTCAACAGGGGGCGGAACACTGAAGCTTTCTTT
TRBD1 TRBJ1-4 TRBV5-1 . CASNPRGLGDEKLFF TGCGCCAGCAACCCAAGGGGGCTCGGCGATGAAAAACTGTTTTTT
. TRBJ1-1 TRBV30 . CAWAPSGRGADTEAFF TGTGCCTGGGCCCCCTCCGGGAGGGGGGCGGACACTGAAGCTTTCTTT